This entry is about one TCR beta chain. Its binding antigen is unknown. No base quality information exists; no much larger clone differs at one position. The source of the sample is a study of CD8 T cells in Susac syndrome (dated by TCRdb to between 2018 and 2021). Describing the broader study: Repertoire sequencing was used to test whether CD8+ T cell activation and differentiation in Susac syndrome was antigen driven.

RNA was extracted using the RNeasy kit, and roughly 0.5 to 1 microgram was reverse transcribed with random hexamers. The immunoSEQ multiplex PCR assay, covering 54 Vbeta and 13 Jbeta segments, was used to amplify TCR beta CDR3 regions. Bias from PCR amplification was corrected by using a synthetic template baseline for primer optimization and for computational correction. The paper's data handling went like this. Reads were annotated to V, D and J genes according to IMGT and were analyzed with immunoSEQ Analyzer, with only productive sequences retained. Clonality was computed as one minus Shannon entropy normalized by log2 of the number of productive unique sequences. For each patient and control, public and private clones were evaluated among the 100 most prevalent clones. Clones were defined as Susac-specific if absent from the healthy and MS cohorts, from 900 to 1,300 published viral clones and from other ImmuneACCESS disease sequences. The public reads were reanalyzed by TCRdb: fastp trimming at Q25, MiXCR alignment, in-frame beta chains only. Every entry covers one CDR3 protein and lists the most common genes and DNA from its rows. TCRdb's processing, not the authors', yielded these V and J calls. This sample is represented by approximately 180,000 distinct CDR3 sequences; roughly 92% of them were singletons. Around 0.09% of the sample is held by the ten biggest clonotypes.

Peripheral blood CD8+ and CD4+ T cells from healthy donors, Susac syndrome patients and multiple sclerosis patients were profiled by high-throughput TCR beta sequencing. The multiple sclerosis controls were treatment-naive patients whose relapsing-remitting disease, either stable or active, fulfilled the revised McDonald criteria. CD8+ TEMRA cells were enriched by FACS, while bulk CD8+ and CD4+ T cells were purified by magnetic negative isolation. Blood was collected in EDTA tubes and processed within 24 hours, with PBMCs isolated through density gradient centrifugation. PBMCs intended for TCR sequencing were cryopreserved in liquid nitrogen and were subsequently thawed in a 37 degrees C water bath. Purity of sorted or isolated CD4+, CD8+ and CD8+ TEMRA cells was at least 90%. What the study reported, not specific to this receptor: The number of individuals in the TCR sequencing and HLA analysis was recognized as being relatively small.

Sample: CD4+ T cells from PBMCs. This sequence originates from a human donor with multiple sclerosis.

The CDR3 sequence is CSALVAGPNEQFF. Here is the DNA: TGCAGTGCCCTTGTGGCGGGCCCCAATGAGCAGTTCTTC. The V and J segments used are TRBV20-1 and TRBJ2-1; 5 matching bases give a weak D call of TRBD2. V gives up 6 bases and J gives up 6 bases, and the segment between their germline ends measures 15 bases. From the cysteine up to the phenylalanine, the CDR3 has a length of 13 residues. Only the CDR3 DNA is retained, 39 bases long and in frame from the first base. The germline V gene (reference sequence) yields DFQATT for CDR1 and SNEGSKA for CDR2.